Listed below are T cell receptor beta chains from one sample, sequenced in a study of T cell responses to AZD1222 COVID-19 vaccine. Sequencing used immunoSEQ multiplex PCR; TCRdb keeps in-frame clones, though not all of them. The sample comprises approximately 150,000 clones, 88% of which are singletons, and 5% to 5.5% rests with the top ten. The sample here was peripheral blood, taken 28 days after the second dose of the MenACWY control vaccine. The receptors were sampled from an adult who received the MenACWY meningococcal vaccine as a control. CDR3s include the opening cysteine and the closing phenylalanine or tryptophan. D genes are given only for firm matches. Only some rows state a clone size, as once, few, many or a class for expanded clones.

J gene: TRBJ1-4
V gene: TRBV9
clone size: NA
D gene: NA
CDR3 protein: CASSVDRATNEKLFF
CDR3 DNA: TGTGCCAGCAGCGTAGACCGGGCAACTAATGAAAAACTGTTTTTT

J gene: TRBJ2-5
V gene: TRBV9
clone size: few
D gene: NA
CDR3 protein: CASSVKGSGETQYF
CDR3 DNA: TGTGCCAGCAGCGTAAAGGGGTCCGGAGAGACCCAGTACTTC

J gene: TRBJ1-6
V gene: TRBV4-1
clone size: NA
D gene: NA
CDR3 protein: CASSQGAGEFYNSPLHF
CDR3 DNA: TGCGCCAGCAGCCAAGGGGCAGGGGAATTCTATAATTCACCCCTCCACTTT

J gene: TRBJ2-5
V gene: TRBV5-1
clone size: NA
D gene: NA
CDR3 protein: CASSSALEETQYF
CDR3 DNA: TGCGCCAGCAGCTCCGCCCTTGAGGAGACCCAGTACTTC

J gene: TRBJ1-1
V gene: TRBV30
clone size: NA
D gene: NA
CDR3 protein: CAWSGTGEAFF
CDR3 DNA: TGTGCCTGGAGTGGAACGGGGGAAGCTTTCTTT

J gene: TRBJ1-6
V gene: TRBV6-5
clone size: NA
D gene: TRBD1
CDR3 protein: CASSYGTTGGYSPLHF
CDR3 DNA: TGTGCCAGCAGTTACGGAACGACAGGGGGTTATTCACCCCTCCACTTT

J gene: TRBJ2-2
V gene: TRBV5-1
clone size: NA
D gene: TRBD2
CDR3 protein: CASSLGTSGVNTGELFF
CDR3 DNA: TGCGCCAGCAGCTTGGGGACTAGCGGGGTTAACACCGGGGAGCTGTTTTTT

J gene: TRBJ2-1
V gene: TRBV27
clone size: NA
D gene: TRBD1
CDR3 protein: CASSTGTGAYNEQFF
CDR3 DNA: TGTGCCAGCAGTACCGGGACAGGGGCATACAATGAGCAGTTCTTC

J gene: TRBJ1-2
V gene: TRBV29-1
clone size: NA
D gene: TRBD1
CDR3 protein: CSVSTGGGYGYTF
CDR3 DNA: TGCAGCGTTTCAACAGGGGGCGGGTATGGCTACACCTTC

J gene: TRBJ2-5
V gene: TRBV11-3
clone size: NA
D gene: NA
CDR3 protein: CASSQQHRGTQYF
CDR3 DNA: TGTGCCAGCAGCCAACAGCACCGTGGGACCCAGTACTTC

J gene: TRBJ2-7
V gene: TRBV6-5
clone size: NA
D gene: NA
CDR3 protein: CASSYSTAAYEQYF
CDR3 DNA: TGTGCCAGCAGTTACTCGACAGCGGCCTACGAGCAGTACTTC

J gene: TRBJ1-1
V gene: TRBV7-2
clone size: NA
D gene: TRBD1
CDR3 protein: CASSRTGYTEAFF
CDR3 DNA: TGTGCCAGCAGCAGGACAGGGTACACTGAAGCTTTCTTT

J gene: TRBJ2-7
V gene: TRBV5-5
clone size: NA
D gene: TRBD2
CDR3 protein: CASSLMASGRYEQYF
CDR3 DNA: TGTGCCAGCAGCTTGATGGCTAGCGGTCGCTACGAGCAGTACTTC

J gene: TRBJ2-1
V gene: TRBV28
clone size: few
D gene: TRBD2
CDR3 protein: CASRSVTSGNYNEQFF
CDR3 DNA: TGTGCCAGCCGTTCTGTGACTAGCGGGAACTACAATGAGCAGTTCTTC

J gene: TRBJ1-5
V gene: TRBV6-1
clone size: NA
D gene: NA
CDR3 protein: CASSESRVRAGQPQHF
CDR3 DNA: TGTGCCAGCAGTGAATCGCGGGTCCGTGCGGGACAGCCCCAGCATTTT

J gene: TRBJ1-2
V gene: TRBV4-3
clone size: NA
D gene: TRBD1
CDR3 protein: CASSQVRGQGAGYTF
CDR3 DNA: TGCGCCAGCAGCCAAGTTCGGGGACAGGGGGCCGGCTACACCTTC

J gene: TRBJ2-1
V gene: TRBV19
clone size: NA
D gene: NA
CDR3 protein: CASRWIAGTNEQFF
CDR3 DNA: TGTGCCAGTCGTTGGATCGCGGGGACAAATGAGCAGTTCTTC

J gene: TRBJ2-2
V gene: TRBV5-1
clone size: NA
D gene: TRBD2
CDR3 protein: CASRTSGGLTGELFF
CDR3 DNA: TGCGCCAGCCGGACTAGCGGGGGCCTCACCGGGGAGCTGTTTTTT

J gene: TRBJ1-4
V gene: TRBV4-1
clone size: NA
D gene: TRBD1
CDR3 protein: CASSPGQGSEKLFF
CDR3 DNA: TGCGCCAGCAGCCCGGGACAGGGAAGCGAAAAACTGTTTTTT

J gene: TRBJ1-5
V gene: TRBV11-2
clone size: NA
D gene: NA
CDR3 protein: CASSLDREPQQPQHF
CDR3 DNA: TGTGCCAGCAGCTTAGACCGGGAGCCCCAACAGCCCCAGCATTTT

J gene: TRBJ2-7
V gene: TRBV6-6
clone size: NA
D gene: TRBD2
CDR3 protein: CASSPGLAGRYEQYF
CDR3 DNA: TGTGCCAGCAGCCCCGGTCTAGCGGGGCGCTACGAGCAGTACTTC

J gene: TRBJ1-1
V gene: TRBV5-5
clone size: NA
D gene: NA
CDR3 protein: CASSLGDLEAFF
CDR3 DNA: TGTGCCAGCAGCTTGGGAGACTTAGAAGCTTTCTTT

J gene: TRBJ1-1
V gene: TRBV9
clone size: NA
D gene: TRBD1
CDR3 protein: CASSKGQGYAEAFF
CDR3 DNA: TGTGCCAGCAGTAAGGGACAGGGATATGCTGAAGCTTTCTTT

J gene: TRBJ2-2
V gene: TRBV5-1
clone size: NA
D gene: NA
CDR3 protein: CASSPAMGVANTGELFF
CDR3 DNA: TGCGCCAGCAGCCCGGCCATGGGTGTCGCGAACACCGGGGAGCTGTTTTTT

J gene: TRBJ1-2
V gene: TRBV11-2
clone size: NA
D gene: NA
CDR3 protein: CASTRGGALSYTF
CDR3 DNA: TGTGCCAGCACGAGGGGAGGGGCGCTTAGCTACACCTTC

J gene: TRBJ1-4
V gene: TRBV29-1
clone size: NA
D gene: NA
CDR3 protein: CSVVQGWDEKLFF
CDR3 DNA: TGCAGCGTTGTCCAGGGATGGGATGAAAAACTGTTTTTT

J gene: TRBJ2-5
V gene: TRBV14
clone size: many
D gene: TRBD1
CDR3 protein: CASSHIGQGQVLRQETQYF
CDR3 DNA: TGTGCCAGCAGTCATATCGGACAGGGTCAGGTCTTGAGGCAAGAGACCCAGTACTTC

J gene: TRBJ1-1
V gene: TRBV5-1
clone size: NA
D gene: NA
CDR3 protein: CASSLQGLESGTEAFF
CDR3 DNA: TGCGCCAGCAGCTTACAGGGTTTGGAGTCCGGGACTGAAGCTTTCTTT

J gene: TRBJ1-1
V gene: TRBV29-1
clone size: NA
D gene: TRBD1
CDR3 protein: CSGKGTELGVAFF
CDR3 DNA: TGCAGCGGTAAAGGGACAGAGCTTGGAGTAGCTTTCTTT

J gene: TRBJ2-1
V gene: TRBV19
clone size: NA
D gene: NA
CDR3 protein: CASSPSDGGNYNEQFF
CDR3 DNA: TGTGCCAGTAGTCCATCCGATGGGGGGAACTACAATGAGCAGTTCTTC

J gene: TRBJ2-1
V gene: TRBV11-3
clone size: few
D gene: TRBD2
CDR3 protein: CASSLEGLATPQFF
CDR3 DNA: TGTGCCAGCAGCTTAGAAGGACTAGCGACCCCTCAGTTCTTC

J gene: TRBJ2-5
V gene: TRBV5-4
clone size: few
D gene: TRBD2
CDR3 protein: CASSTGLEMETQYF
CDR3 DNA: TGTGCCAGCAGCACCGGACTAGAGATGGAGACCCAGTACTTC

J gene: TRBJ2-2
V gene: TRBV24-1
clone size: NA
D gene: TRBD1
CDR3 protein: CATSGFRGDRGHPGELFF
CDR3 DNA: TGTGCCACCAGTGGGTTCAGAGGGGACAGGGGGCATCCCGGGGAGCTGTTTTTT

J gene: TRBJ1-1
V gene: TRBV11-2
clone size: NA
D gene: NA
CDR3 protein: CASSPSGRRYSMNTEAFF
CDR3 DNA: TGTGCCAGCAGCCCATCGGGCAGGAGATATTCTATGAACACTGAAGCTTTCTTT

J gene: TRBJ1-5
V gene: TRBV19
clone size: once
D gene: NA
CDR3 protein: CASSIRTASSNQPQHF
CDR3 DNA: TGTGCCAGTAGTATTCGGACCGCCTCTAGCAATCAGCCCCAGCATTTT

J gene: TRBJ2-5
V gene: TRBV28
clone size: NA
D gene: TRBD2
CDR3 protein: CASSSLSGSNRETQYF
CDR3 DNA: TGTGCCAGCAGTTCCCTTAGCGGGAGTAATAGGGAGACCCAGTACTTC

J gene: TRBJ2-5
V gene: TRBV24-1
clone size: NA
D gene: NA
CDR3 protein: CATSEFDSQETQYF
CDR3 DNA: TGTGCCACCAGTGAATTCGACAGCCAAGAGACCCAGTACTTC

J gene: TRBJ1-2
V gene: TRBV6-5
clone size: NA
D gene: NA
CDR3 protein: CASSYGAGNYGYTF
CDR3 DNA: TGTGCCAGCAGTTACGGTGCAGGGAACTATGGCTACACCTTC

J gene: TRBJ1-4
V gene: TRBV24-1
clone size: NA
D gene: NA
CDR3 protein: CATSDSTGPDEKLFF
CDR3 DNA: TGTGCCACCAGTGATTCTACGGGGCCGGATGAAAAACTGTTTTTT

J gene: TRBJ2-7
V gene: TRBV30
clone size: NA
D gene: NA
CDR3 protein: CAWSVAYDEQYF
CDR3 DNA: TGTGCCTGGAGTGTAGCTTATGACGAGCAGTACTTC